This T cell receptor beta chain was sequenced during a study of shared clonotypes between healthy human individuals. The method was immunoSEQ multiplex PCR; TCRdb's version includes in-frame clones alone and lacks a portion of them. The sample has about 500,000 clones; approximately 77% are singletons. This CDR3 is 15 amino acids long. Germline lookup yields CDR1 SGDLS and CDR2 YYNGEE. The V end was cut by 2 bases, the J end by 0 bases, with 11 bases between. Sequenced: PBMCs. The J gene is TRBJ1-2, the V gene TRBV9; D possibly corresponds to TRBD1 (6 bases). This sequence was found in a woman between 35 and 50 years old in good health. Some clones in this sample may be carry-over from other donors' samples. As DNA, the CDR3 is TGTGCCAGCAGCGTCGACGAGGGGGCTAACTATGGCTACACCTTC. Encoded protein: CASSVDEGANYGYTF.